These T cell receptor beta chains were read from a single sample in a study of blood T cell repertoires in COVID-19. The protocol was immunoSEQ multiplex PCR, while the TCRdb copy is restricted to in-frame clones and leaves out a portion. The sample has 60,000 to 65,000 clones, 83% seen once; the top ten hold approximately 10%. The sample consisted of peripheral blood. The receptors stem from a man aged 45-65 years with COVID-19, enrolled during active disease. CDR3s include the opening cysteine and the closing phenylalanine or tryptophan. Fields, in order: CDR3 DNA, CDR3 protein, D gene, V gene, J gene, clone size. D genes are given only for firm matches. Clone sizes are given selectively: once, few, many, or a class where the clone is expanded.

cdr3_nt: TGTGCCAGCACCACGGGGGGGCGGTACGAGCAGTACTTC
cdr3_aa: CASTTGGRYEQYF
d_call: TRBD2
v_call: TRBV28
j_call: TRBJ2-7
clone_size: -

cdr3_nt: TGTGCCAGCAGCCTCGTGGGGGGGGCTAATGAAAAACTGTTTTTT
cdr3_aa: CASSLVGGANEKLFF
d_call: -
v_call: TRBV5-4
j_call: TRBJ1-4
clone_size: few

cdr3_nt: TGTGCCAGCAGGTCCGGGACAGGGCTTTCACCCCTCCACTTT
cdr3_aa: CASRSGTGLSPLHF
d_call: TRBD1
v_call: TRBV7-3
j_call: TRBJ1-6
clone_size: -

cdr3_nt: TGTGCCAGCAGCCCCCGCAGGGCCGGGGAGCTGTTTTTT
cdr3_aa: CASSPRRAGELFF
d_call: -
v_call: TRBV7-2
j_call: TRBJ2-2
clone_size: -

cdr3_nt: TGTGCCAGCAGCTCCCGCGGAGGGTACGATGAGCAGTTCTTC
cdr3_aa: CASSSRGGYDEQFF
d_call: -
v_call: TRBV7-3
j_call: TRBJ2-1
clone_size: -

cdr3_nt: TGTGCCAGCAAGCTTAGCGGAGTGTACAATGAGCAGTTCTTC
cdr3_aa: CASKLSGVYNEQFF
d_call: -
v_call: TRBV6-5
j_call: TRBJ2-1
clone_size: once

cdr3_nt: TGTGCCAGCAGTTTATCGATCGTGGGCATGGGCCCCAATCAGCCCCAGCATTTT
cdr3_aa: CASSLSIVGMGPNQPQHF
d_call: -
v_call: TRBV27
j_call: TRBJ1-5
clone_size: many

cdr3_nt: TGTGCCAGCAGCAAAGGGGGCGGGGGGATCACTGAAGCTTTCTTT
cdr3_aa: CASSKGGGGITEAFF
d_call: -
v_call: TRBV21-1
j_call: TRBJ1-1
clone_size: -

cdr3_nt: TGTGCCAGCTCACCACCGGAGGTCAACACGCAGTATTTT
cdr3_aa: CASSPPEVNTQYF
d_call: -
v_call: TRBV18
j_call: TRBJ2-3
clone_size: once

cdr3_nt: TGTGCCAGCAGCCAAGATAGGTCAGGGGGAGGTGGAAACACCATATATTTT
cdr3_aa: CASSQDRSGGGGNTIYF
d_call: TRBD1
v_call: TRBV4-2
j_call: TRBJ1-3
clone_size: -

cdr3_nt: TGTGCCAGCAGCCGAGGACAGGGAAGGATGTCCTACGAGCAGTACTTC
cdr3_aa: CASSRGQGRMSYEQYF
d_call: TRBD1
v_call: TRBV5-4
j_call: TRBJ2-7
clone_size: -

cdr3_nt: TGTGCCAGCAGCAACGGGCGGGGGATGGGGTCGGAGCAGTACTTC
cdr3_aa: CASSNGRGMGSEQYF
d_call: -
v_call: TRBV21-1
j_call: TRBJ2-7
clone_size: -

cdr3_nt: TGTGCCAGCAGCTCCTTTGAGGGAGGGCCTACCGGGGACAATGAGCAGTTCTTC
cdr3_aa: CASSSFEGGPTGDNEQFF
d_call: TRBD2
v_call: TRBV7-3
j_call: TRBJ2-1
clone_size: -

cdr3_nt: TGTGCCTGGAGCGGCAGGGGGAACACTGAAGCTTTCTTT
cdr3_aa: CAWSGRGNTEAFF
d_call: -
v_call: TRBV30
j_call: TRBJ1-1
clone_size: few

cdr3_nt: TGCGCCAGCAGCCAAGAGGGGGCGGGAGTGGCGAAAGAGCAGTACTTC
cdr3_aa: CASSQEGAGVAKEQYF
d_call: -
v_call: TRBV4-3
j_call: TRBJ2-7
clone_size: -

cdr3_nt: TGTGCCACCAGTGACGTTGGGACTAGCGGGAGCTCCTACAATGAGCAGTTCTTC
cdr3_aa: CATSDVGTSGSSYNEQFF
d_call: TRBD2
v_call: TRBV24-1
j_call: TRBJ2-1
clone_size: -

cdr3_nt: TGTGCCAGCAACGGGGTACCGAACACTGAAGCTTTCTTT
cdr3_aa: CASNGVPNTEAFF
d_call: -
v_call: TRBV3-1/TRBV3-2
j_call: TRBJ1-1
clone_size: -

cdr3_nt: TGTGCCAGCAGCCAAGATCTAGATCAGCCCCAGCATTTT
cdr3_aa: CASSQDLDQPQHF
d_call: -
v_call: TRBV14
j_call: TRBJ1-5
clone_size: -

cdr3_nt: TGTGCCAGCAGGCAGACACGGAACACCGGGGAGCTGTTTTTT
cdr3_aa: CASRQTRNTGELFF
d_call: -
v_call: TRBV14
j_call: TRBJ2-2
clone_size: -

cdr3_nt: TGCAGCGTTGCGCGCGGGAGCTACAATGAGCAGTTCTTC
cdr3_aa: CSVARGSYNEQFF
d_call: TRBD2
v_call: TRBV29-1
j_call: TRBJ2-1
clone_size: medium-sized

cdr3_nt: TGCGCCAGCAGCCAACAAACGGGACAGGTCTATGGCTACACCTTC
cdr3_aa: CASSQQTGQVYGYTF
d_call: TRBD1
v_call: TRBV4-1
j_call: TRBJ1-2
clone_size: -

cdr3_nt: TGTGCCAGCGGAAACAGGGCCCAAGATAACTATGGCTACACCTTC
cdr3_aa: CASGNRAQDNYGYTF
d_call: -
v_call: TRBV6-5
j_call: TRBJ1-2
clone_size: -

cdr3_nt: TGCGCCAGCAGCTTGACACGATTTTTAGGACAGGGTTTATTTTTTGAGCAGTTCTTC
cdr3_aa: CASSLTRFLGQGLFFEQFF
d_call: TRBD1
v_call: TRBV5-1
j_call: TRBJ2-1
clone_size: -

cdr3_nt: TGTGCCAGCTCATCTCTGCAGGGGGTAGACAATCAGCCCCAGCATTTT
cdr3_aa: CASSSLQGVDNQPQHF
d_call: TRBD1
v_call: TRBV18
j_call: TRBJ1-5
clone_size: -

cdr3_nt: TGCGCCAGCAGCTCGGGACTAGCGGGGATAACAGATACGCAGTATTTT
cdr3_aa: CASSSGLAGITDTQYF
d_call: TRBD2
v_call: TRBV5-1
j_call: TRBJ2-3
clone_size: -

cdr3_nt: TGTGCCAGCAGTCGACTAGCGGGAGAGCAGTTCTTC
cdr3_aa: CASSRLAGEQFF
d_call: TRBD2
v_call: TRBV12-3/TRBV12-4
j_call: TRBJ2-1
clone_size: -

cdr3_nt: TGTGCCAGCAGTTTAGTATCTGGGCAGGGGAGCACTGAAGCTTTCTTT
cdr3_aa: CASSLVSGQGSTEAFF
d_call: -
v_call: TRBV28
j_call: TRBJ1-1
clone_size: -

cdr3_nt: TGTGCCAGCTCACCCCAGACTGAAGAGACCCAGTACTTC
cdr3_aa: CASSPQTEETQYF
d_call: -
v_call: TRBV18
j_call: TRBJ2-5
clone_size: -

cdr3_nt: TGTGCCAGCCCTTATCATCAGCCCCAGCATTTT
cdr3_aa: CASPYHQPQHF
d_call: -
v_call: TRBV5-3
j_call: TRBJ1-5
clone_size: -

cdr3_nt: TGTGCCAGCAGCTTATCTTCGGGGGGCGCGGGGGAGACCCAGTACTTC
cdr3_aa: CASSLSSGGAGETQYF
d_call: -
v_call: TRBV7-9
j_call: TRBJ2-5
clone_size: once

cdr3_nt: TGCGCCAGCAGGCCCCCCGCGAGCACAGATACGCAGTATTTT
cdr3_aa: CASRPPASTDTQYF
d_call: -
v_call: TRBV5-1
j_call: TRBJ2-3
clone_size: -

cdr3_nt: TGTGCCAGCACCAAGGACAGGAGTGACTACGAGCAGTACTTC
cdr3_aa: CASTKDRSDYEQYF
d_call: TRBD1
v_call: TRBV6-5
j_call: TRBJ2-7
clone_size: -

cdr3_nt: TGTGCCAGCAGCTTAGAACCCCGGGCCGGGGAGCTGTTTTTT
cdr3_aa: CASSLEPRAGELFF
d_call: -
v_call: TRBV11-2
j_call: TRBJ2-2
clone_size: -

cdr3_nt: TGTGCCAGCGGACAGAACTACGAGCAGTACTTC
cdr3_aa: CASGQNYEQYF
d_call: -
v_call: TRBV18
j_call: TRBJ2-7
clone_size: -

cdr3_nt: TGTGCCAGCAGCCTAGCCGGGACAGGGTTAACTGAAGCTTTCTTT
cdr3_aa: CASSLAGTGLTEAFF
d_call: TRBD1
v_call: TRBV14
j_call: TRBJ1-1
clone_size: -

cdr3_nt: TGTGCCAGCAGTACCACTACGGGACACAACTACGAGCAGTACTTC
cdr3_aa: CASSTTTGHNYEQYF
d_call: -
v_call: TRBV28
j_call: TRBJ2-7
clone_size: once

cdr3_nt: TGTGCCTGGAGTAGGACAGGGAATCAGCCCCAGCATTTT
cdr3_aa: CAWSRTGNQPQHF
d_call: TRBD1
v_call: TRBV30
j_call: TRBJ1-5
clone_size: -

cdr3_nt: TGTGCCAGCAGCAGGGGGGACAGGCCAAGGGGCACCGGGGAGCTGTTTTTT
cdr3_aa: CASSRGDRPRGTGELFF
d_call: -
v_call: TRBV21-1
j_call: TRBJ2-2
clone_size: -

cdr3_nt: TGTGCCAGCAGCAGCCCGGGGGATCCCCCCTACAATGAGCAGTTCTTC
cdr3_aa: CASSSPGDPPYNEQFF
d_call: -
v_call: TRBV3-1/TRBV3-2
j_call: TRBJ2-1
clone_size: -

cdr3_nt: TGTGCCAGCTCACCATTCAGTACGCGGGAGGGGGCAGATACGCAGTATTTT
cdr3_aa: CASSPFSTREGADTQYF
d_call: TRBD2
v_call: TRBV18
j_call: TRBJ2-3
clone_size: -

cdr3_nt: TGTGCCAGCAGTGAACACAGGGGACAGATGAACACTGAAGCTTTCTTT
cdr3_aa: CASSEHRGQMNTEAFF
d_call: TRBD1
v_call: TRBV25-1
j_call: TRBJ1-1
clone_size: -

cdr3_nt: TGTGCCAGCAGCGTTTTGACAGCCCCTAGCACAGATACGCAGTATTTT
cdr3_aa: CASSVLTAPSTDTQYF
d_call: -
v_call: TRBV9
j_call: TRBJ2-3
clone_size: -

cdr3_nt: TGTGCCAGCAGCTCGGGACTAGCGGGAAGCAATGAGCAGTTCTTC
cdr3_aa: CASSSGLAGSNEQFF
d_call: TRBD2
v_call: TRBV7-2
j_call: TRBJ2-1
clone_size: -

cdr3_nt: TGTGCCAGCAGCCCTTTTAGGGGGGACAGCTCCTACGAGCAGTACTTC
cdr3_aa: CASSPFRGDSSYEQYF
d_call: -
v_call: TRBV5-4
j_call: TRBJ2-7
clone_size: -

cdr3_nt: TGTGCCAGCTCACCGGGACAGCTGAACACTGAAGCTTTCTTT
cdr3_aa: CASSPGQLNTEAFF
d_call: TRBD1
v_call: TRBV18
j_call: TRBJ1-1
clone_size: -

cdr3_nt: TGCGCCAGCAGCCAAGAGCGGGGTGTCGGCACTGAAGCTTTCTTT
cdr3_aa: CASSQERGVGTEAFF
d_call: -
v_call: TRBV4-1
j_call: TRBJ1-1
clone_size: -

cdr3_nt: TGTGCCAGCAGCTCCCCTTCCGGGCATTTT
cdr3_aa: CASSSPSGHF
d_call: -
v_call: TRBV5-4
j_call: TRBJ1-5
clone_size: -

cdr3_nt: TGCGCCAGCAGTCCACAAGTGAACACTGAAGCTTTCTTT
cdr3_aa: CASSPQVNTEAFF
d_call: -
v_call: TRBV10-2
j_call: TRBJ1-1
clone_size: few

cdr3_nt: TGTGCCAGCAGTTCTCCGGGACAGGGACCAACTAATGAAAAACTGTTTTTT
cdr3_aa: CASSSPGQGPTNEKLFF
d_call: TRBD1
v_call: TRBV28
j_call: TRBJ1-4
clone_size: -

cdr3_nt: TGTGCCAGCAGCGCGGACAGGGGGCGTTACCCCCCCGGGGAGCTGTTTTTT
cdr3_aa: CASSADRGRYPPGELFF
d_call: TRBD1
v_call: TRBV7-2
j_call: TRBJ2-2
clone_size: -

cdr3_nt: TGTGCCAGTAGTATACAGGTTAACTATGGCTACACCTTC
cdr3_aa: CASSIQVNYGYTF
d_call: -
v_call: TRBV19
j_call: TRBJ1-2
clone_size: once

cdr3_nt: TGTGCCAGCAGCTTAGAAAGGGGGCAAGGCTATGGCTACACCTTC
cdr3_aa: CASSLERGQGYGYTF
d_call: TRBD1
v_call: TRBV13
j_call: TRBJ1-2
clone_size: once

cdr3_nt: TGTGCCTGGGAGCGCCTGGGAGGGGGTACTGAAGCTTTCTTT
cdr3_aa: CAWERLGGGTEAFF
d_call: -
v_call: TRBV30
j_call: TRBJ1-1
clone_size: -

cdr3_nt: TGTGCCAGCAGCCCCGAGACAGGGGTGTACACTGAAGCTTTCTTT
cdr3_aa: CASSPETGVYTEAFF
d_call: TRBD1
v_call: TRBV3-1/TRBV3-2
j_call: TRBJ1-1
clone_size: -

cdr3_nt: TGTGCCAGCAACCCGACAGATACCTACGAGCAGTACTTC
cdr3_aa: CASNPTDTYEQYF
d_call: -
v_call: TRBV6-6
j_call: TRBJ2-7
clone_size: -